This T cell receptor (beta chain) was retrieved from a study of cytomegalovirus exposure and HLA in healthy donors (dated by TCRdb to about 2017). General notes on the study: An earlier analysis of roughly 570 of the donors reported 276 Gb of sequence data and 95 million to 140 million unique TCR beta sequences obtained from approximately 180 million T cells. Roughly 300 gigabases of sequencing data and approximately 85 million unique TCR sequences were included in an early release covering roughly 600 HLA-typed donors. Of the approximately 400 genotyped donors, over 65% fell in the genetic ancestry cluster associated with self-reported Caucasian donors. The study was designed to test whether signatures of past pathogen exposure could be identified by cataloging public T cell receptors. Using immunosequencing, the study profiled T cell repertoires from approximately 700 subjects and related those repertoires to cytomegalovirus serostatus. Along with the roughly 700-subject first cohort, a separate validation cohort of some 130 different subjects was used. The study combined high-throughput TCR immunosequencing, statistical association of individual TCRs with disease status, and machine learning to predict cytomegalovirus infection status. To study patterns of TCR occurrence, a later analysis re-analyzed previously published TCR beta repertoires from 500 to 850 donors and added high-resolution HLA genotyping. The later analysis used no new phenotypic data to find candidate immune exposures, relying instead on TCR beta sequences and their occurrence across donors. An earlier analysis of around 540 of the donors applied high-throughput TCR beta sequencing to assess whether each TCR beta V gene segment acted as functional or pseudogenic. Donor age, sex, ethnicity and CMV serostatus were compiled alongside the repertoire data. A later genetic analysis used genome-wide SNP genotypes for 398 of the 666 donors, treating that subset as a discovery cohort. Every discovery cohort repertoire had been produced on one sequencing platform. Both class I and class II loci were covered by HLA typing, at four-digit resolution. Typing coverage differed by locus: A, B, C, DRB1 and DQB1 were typed in about 629-640 donors, DQA1 in about 500, DPA1 in 600 to 610, and DPB1 in just under 490. Because of strong linkage in the cohort, five DR-DQ haplotypes were treated as single units for association and clustering. Among approximately 370 genotyped donors of the cohort, an average of approximately 240,000 unique TCR beta nucleotide sequences was sequenced per donor, of which about 20% were non-productive.

The cohort consisted of hundreds of healthy bone marrow donors. All cohort members were sampled while nominally healthy, although unrecorded immune exposures were likely present. The donor tested CMV seronegative and was one of the 352 seronegative cohort members. Each donor provided a peripheral blood sample, and peripheral blood mononuclear cells were used for TCR beta sequencing. The Qiagen DNeasy Blood Extraction Kit was used to extract genomic DNA from the blood cell samples. On this clone: What antigen it recognizes has not been identified.

V is cut by 2 bases and J by 0 bases, and the space between the germline ends is 7 bases. CDR1 and CDR2 (MNHNS, SASEGT) derive from the germline V gene. Reading from cysteine to phenylalanine, the CDR3 counts 14 amino acids. Solely the CDR3 DNA is kept, with 42 bases framed from the first base. The full study reports these points: An earlier analysis of some 560 of the donors showed that most TCR beta V segments appeared in productive rearrangements either about 87% or about 30% of the time, which broadly matched IMGT annotations. According to a later analysis, parvovirus B19, influenza, CMV and Epstein-Barr virus appeared linked to several top co-occurrence clusters. It was suggested by the authors that the approach could potentially be generalized to other disease states and immunological phenotypes. A later analysis associated approximately 17,000 TCR beta sequences with specific HLA alleles at a false discovery rate of 0.05. A later analysis found that HLA-associated TCR beta chains were more clonally expanded and had lower generation probabilities than equally common non-associated chains. According to a later analysis, TCR association rates differed among HLA loci, with DRB1 alleles showing the most associated TCRs and HLA-C alleles showing the fewest. Linkage disequilibrium might explain the correlated functional status among segregating V segments, but an unknown experimental factor could not be excluded. Across donors, most TCR sequences were observed very rarely, whereas some public TCRs were present in many individuals. About 17 rarely observed V segments, including chromosome 9 orphons, were excluded from the earlier analysis of approximately 500 of the donors because counts were too low. In vitro tests confirmed that a few of the cytomegalovirus-associated TCR beta chains recognize cytomegalovirus antigens. The study gave a list of roughly 150 TCR beta chains associated with cytomegalovirus. In a later genetic analysis, fewer N-insertions in productive TCRs were reported among donors in an Asian-associated ancestry cluster than the approximately 710-donor mean. A group of highly shared sequence variants was considered likely to be a technical artifact of the sequencing pipeline. Because HLA typing was unavailable for some donors at each locus, only the typed subset was used in association tests. CMV serostatus was the only immune exposure information available for the cohort. In both the original and validation cohorts, the classifier was reported to diagnose cytomegalovirus status with high specificity and sensitivity. A further reported finding was that TCR beta sequences accurately predicted the HLA-A and HLA-B alleles for most subjects in the first cohort. This cohort had only TCR beta chains sequenced, and the lack of alpha or paired-chain data limited which features could be detected. Presence/absence analyses assumed roughly uniform sequencing depth across donors, an assumption that may not hold. Some IMGT-functional V segments, including TRBV6-2 and TRBV6-3, could not be told apart with the 87-base-pair reads, so those segments were excluded. When HLA alleles, especially DR and DQ, strongly co-occurred, TCR associations were difficult to assign to individual alleles. Most CMV-associated TCR beta chains appeared to be HLA-restricted in a later analysis, and the HLA associations seemed to be driven largely by CMV exposure. In a later genetic analysis, a missense DCLRE1C variant was associated with V-gene and J-gene trimming of TCR beta chains, and the association was replicated in an independent cohort.

The library was prepared using the immunoSEQ multiplex PCR assay. The multiplex PCR relied on a mix of 60 forward primers for TCR Vbeta segments and 13 reverse primers for TCR Jbeta segments. A multiplex PCR assay on genomic DNA amplified the CDR3 region of rearranged TCR beta genes. On the Illumina HiSeq System, the amplified TCR beta libraries were sequenced as 87-base-pair reads. In the paper's pipeline: Across the 500 to 750 repertoires, a later analysis counted some 80 million unique TCR beta chains, approximately 10 million of which were shared by at least two donors. A nearest-neighbor algorithm error-corrected the raw reads and collapsed the reads into unique sequences, merging closely related sequences to remove PCR and sequencing errors. V, D and J gene segments were assigned by aligning CDR3 sequences to IMGT reference sequences. For a sequence to be retained, a match of at least six nucleotides to both a V gene segment and a J gene segment was required. A rearrangement counted as productive if the CDR3 had no stop codons and remained in frame with V and J, and every other rearrangement counted as non-productive. Following IMGT convention, CDR3 was defined as the stretch from the second conserved V-encoded cysteine up to the conserved J-encoded phenylalanine. In an earlier analysis of some 550 of the donors, sequences lacking an unambiguous match to a single V gene segment were excluded. In an earlier analysis of about 590 of the donors, a V segment was called functional when productive rearrangements were above 56.7%, and segregating when the standard deviation between donors exceeded 5%. A statistical classification framework was built to diagnose cytomegalovirus status from the catalog of TCR beta chain sequences. V and J gene assignment, in a later analysis, came from comparing TCR nucleotide sequences with IMGT/GENE-DB human TR gene sequences. The TCRdist pipeline was used in a later analysis to assign CDR3 sequences and most-parsimonious VDJ recombination scenarios. In a later analysis, every TCR beta chain was defined by the combination of its CDR3 amino acid sequence and its V-gene family, and reads without a unique V-gene family were dropped. To address suspected cross-contamination and a sequencing artifact, a later analysis removed a few hundred highly shared, low-generation-probability nucleotide sequences. In a later analysis, a clonal expansion index for each public chain was calculated from normalized within-repertoire ranks of inferred template counts. A later analysis computed generation probabilities with a VDJ recombination model fitted to out-of-frame rearrangements, and checked the results against IGoR. Hypergeometric tests were used in a later analysis to score TCR-TCR, TCR-HLA and TCR-CMV co-occurrence, with a repertoire-size bias correction applied to the TCR pairs. To estimate false discovery rates, a later analysis permuted the HLA or CMV assignments 20 times. A later analysis grouped co-occurring TCRs with DBSCAN, adding TCRdist sequence similarity when clustering within HLA-allele-positive subsets. For co-occurrence clustering, repertoires with fewer than 30,000 or more than 120,000 public chains were excluded, along with several repertoires with anomalous nucleotide sharing. TCRdb re-hosts the immuneACCESS table, in-frame sequences only. Its copies lack some clones; in the studies checked, an unresolved V gene accounts for under half of them, and the cause for the rest is not known. V and J calls and clone size are those listed in that table; D and trimming were worked out from the DNA. The table held for this sample gives 35,000 to 45,000 clones. Of the sample, just under 4% falls within the top ten clones.

The clonotype was recovered from a male donor in good health and CMV-seronegative. This sequence uses TRBV6-1 and TRBJ1-1; the D segment cannot be called with confidence. Source material: PBMCs. The CDR3 protein sequence reads: CASSENLVNTEAFF. The DNA sequence is as follows: TGTGCCAGCAGTGAAAATCTAGTGAACACTGAAGCTTTCTTT.